One and the same sample provided the 18 T cell receptor beta chains below, sequenced in a study of blood T cell repertoires in COVID-19. Repertoires were generated with immunoSEQ multiplex PCR, while TCRdb's copy carries only in-frame clones and drops some. This sample has tens of thousands of clones; approximately 78% occur once, and the top ten carry around 7.3%. The specimen sequenced was peripheral blood. The origin of the receptors is a man aged 45 to 65 with active or convalescent COVID-19.

The chain links TRBV3-1 (or the pseudogene TRBV3-2) to TRBJ2-2; 11 bases map to TRBD2. The CDR3 spans 14 residues. Germline V CDR1 and CDR2: LGHDT, YNNKEL (reference sequence). Germline trimming cut 9 bases from V and 1 base from J; bases unmatched to any gene: 1. CDR3 region: CASGLAGNTGELFF. Here the CDR3 DNA reads TGTGCCAGTGGACTAGCGGGGAACACCGGGGAGCTGTTTTTT.

The V gene is TRBV5-1, the J gene TRBJ2-5, with TRBD2 identical over 10 bases. V lost 4 bases, J lost 5 bases, and 5 bases stayed unmatched. CDR1 is SGHRS and CDR2 is YFSETQ in the germline V gene. The CDR3 covers 14 residues. CDR3 amino acids: CASSVSGGIETQYF. CDR3 DNA: TGCGCCAGCAGCGTTAGCGGGGGGATTGAGACCCAGTACTTC.

V and J are TRBV10-3 and TRBJ1-1, with D uncertain. Trimming took 5 bases from V and 1 from J, leaving 8 bases between them. The CDR3 runs 13 residues. CDR1 and CDR2 (germline): ENHRY, SYGVKD. The CDR3 loop reads CAISQSGNTEAFF. The DNA for the CDR3 is TGTGCCATCAGTCAATCAGGGAACACTGAAGCTTTCTTT.

The J gene is TRBJ2-1, the V gene TRBV11-2; TRBD2 matches 8 bases. Per the germline V gene, CDR1 is SGHAT and CDR2 is FQNNGV. The J segment lost 8 bases and the V segment lost 1 base, leaving 7 bases of the junction unmatched. The CDR3 spans 15 residues. The CDR3 DNA sequence: TGTGCCAGCAGCTTAGTCCGGGGGGGGCACTATGAGCAGTTCTTC. Amino acids: CASSLVRGGHYEQFF.

This clone was counted a few times. The chain carries TRBV19 and TRBJ1-2; D gene unclear. The CDR3 length is 14 residues. Deletions cut 3 bases from V and 0 bases from J, with 8 bases between. Germline V gene data show CDR1 as LNHDA and CDR2 as SQIVND (reference sequence). The CDR3 here is CASSIGRANYGYTF. The CDR3 region has the DNA TGTGCCAGTAGTATCGGCCGGGCTAACTATGGCTACACCTTC.

The chain joins TRBV9 to TRBJ2-1, with D tentatively TRBD1 (5 bases). Germline-derived CDR1 and CDR2 are SGDLS and YYNGEE. The CDR3 consists of 14 residues. Trimming took 0 bases from V and 4 from J, leaving 8 bases between them. CDR3 coding DNA: TGTGCCAGCAGCGTAGGTGACAGATACAATGAGCAGTTCTTC. It translates to CASSVGDRYNEQFF. The full variable domain, with the rest looked up from reference TRBV9 and TRBJ2-1, is DSGVTQTPKHLITATGQRVTLRCSPRSGDLSVYWYQQSLDQGLQFLIQYYNGEERAKGNILERFSAQQFPDLHSELNLSSLELGDSALYFCASSVGDRYNEQFFGPGTRLTVL.

J is TRBJ1-6 and V is TRBV30; 10 nucleotides match TRBD1. Germline-derived CDR1 and CDR2 are GTSNPN and SVGIG (reference sequence). The CDR3 runs 16 residues. The trim removed 5 bases at V and 4 bases at J, leaving 8 bases unmatched. CDR3 region: CAWGTGAKGYNSPLHF. CDR3 DNA: TGTGCCTGGGGGACAGGGGCTAAGGGGTATAATTCACCCCTCCACTTT.

The DNA for the CDR3 is TGTGCCAGCAGCCCCCTTTTCTCGGGAGTGGAGACCCAGTACTTC. It encodes CASSPLFSGVETQYF. The gene calls are TRBV3-1 (or the pseudogene TRBV3-2) and TRBJ2-5; a weak D match, TRBD2 (6 bases). CDR3 size: 15 residues. The V end was cut by 4 bases, the J end by 5 bases, with 17 bases between. Germline V gene lookup returns CDR1 LGHDT and CDR2 YNNKEL (reference sequence).

The chain combines TRBV9 with TRBJ2-1, with D possibly matching TRBD2 (6 bases). CDR3 size: 15 residues. Trimming took off 0 bases at V and 8 bases at J, with 15 bases between the two ends. CDR1 and CDR2 from the germline V gene are SGDLS and YYNGEE. The CDR3 nucleotides are TGTGCCAGCAGCGTAGCGACTAGTATTAGGGATGAGCAGTTCTTC. It translates to CASSVATSIRDEQFF.

V usage is TRBV7-9 and J usage is TRBJ1-1, with TRBD1 identical over 9 bases. The CDR3 totals 17 residues. V shed 1 base and J 4 bases; nucleotides not matched to a gene: 10. Germline-derived CDR1 and CDR2 are SEHNR and FQNEAQ (reference sequence). The CDR3 region has the DNA TGTGCCAGCAGCTTAGGTGACAGGGGGTGGAGGGGCACTGAAGCTTTCTTT. It translates to CASSLGDRGWRGTEAFF.

The rearrangement uses TRBV19 and TRBJ2-1; D not certain. With 5 bases removed from V and 0 bases from J, the gap between germline ends came to 11 bases. The CDR3 is made up of 15 amino acids. Germline assignment: CDR1 LNHDA and CDR2 SQIVND (reference sequence). The CDR3 here is CASSPSTSSYNEQFF. Written as DNA, the CDR3 is TGTGCCAGTAGTCCAAGCACGAGCTCCTACAATGAGCAGTTCTTC.

V is TRBV9 and J is TRBJ2-3; a possible D gene is TRBD1 (7 bases). The germline gives CDR1 SGDLS, CDR2 YYNGEE. CDR3 length: 16 residues. V shed 4 bases and J shed 4 bases, with 19 bases lying between them. CDR3 in amino acids: CASSSRGGGGSDTQYF. CDR3 bases: TGTGCCAGCAGCTCACGGGGCGGAGGGGGCTCAGATACGCAGTATTTT.

The CDR3 bases are TGTGCCAGCAGCCCAGGGACAGGGCTTTTCCACGAGCAGTACTTC. Translated, it gives CASSPGTGLFHEQYF. The chain uses TRBV6-5 and TRBJ2-7, with TRBD1 matching over 9 bases. The CDR3 runs to 15 residues. CDR1 MNHEY and CDR2 SVGAGI come from the germline V gene. J gave up 5 bases and V 6 bases, and 11 bases lay outside the gene matches.

This clone was seen once. The chain joins TRBV20-1 to TRBJ2-1; 9 bases match TRBD2. The J segment lost 7 bases and the V segment lost 3 bases, leaving 7 bases of the junction unmatched. In germline, CDR1 is DFQATT, CDR2 SNEGSKA (reference sequence). The CDR3 is 14 residues long. CDR3 in amino acids: CSASRAGGFNEQFF. CDR3 in DNA: TGCAGTGCTAGTCGAGCGGGGGGATTTAATGAGCAGTTCTTC.

A few counts support this clone. The chain couples TRBV6-2 or TRBV6-3 to TRBJ2-3, with D uncertain. V was clipped by 4 bases and J by 6 bases, with 8 bases between them. The CDR3 has 12 amino acids. Germline values: CDR1 MNHEY, CDR2 SVGEGT. In nucleotides, the CDR3 is TGTGCCAGCAGTTCCTCTCCGGATACGCAGTATTTT. It translates to CASSSSPDTQYF.

The rearrangement links TRBV21-1 to TRBJ2-1; TRBD1, the table's D call, lacks a check against the DNA. TRBV21-1 counts as a pseudogene. The CDR3 consists of 17 residues. The CDR3 here is CASSNLKGMVSYNEQFF. The CDR3 DNA reads as TGTGCCAGCAGCAATCTTAAGGGGATGGTTAGCTACAATGAGCAGTTCTTC.

The V gene is TRBV6-2 or TRBV6-3, the J gene TRBJ2-5; no reliable D call. The CDR3 has 14 residues. Per germline, CDR1 MNHEY and CDR2 SVGEGT. The germline V and J ends were trimmed by 5 bases and 0 bases, with 10 bases remaining between them. In nucleotides, the CDR3 is TGTGCCAGCAGTGAGACTCAGTACCAAGAGACCCAGTACTTC. It translates to CASSETQYQETQYF.

This clone was observed a few times. This sequence joins TRBV15 and TRBJ1-4, with 7 positions matching TRBD1. In germline, CDR1 is LNHNV, CDR2 YYDKDF (reference sequence). Trimming took 0 bases from V and 8 from J; bases not matched to a gene: 9. CDR3 size: 16 residues. The CDR3 DNA sequence: TGTGCCACCAGCAGAGAGCGTCCAGGGGGAGGCGAAAAACTGTTTTTT. The encoded protein is CATSRERPGGGEKLFF.